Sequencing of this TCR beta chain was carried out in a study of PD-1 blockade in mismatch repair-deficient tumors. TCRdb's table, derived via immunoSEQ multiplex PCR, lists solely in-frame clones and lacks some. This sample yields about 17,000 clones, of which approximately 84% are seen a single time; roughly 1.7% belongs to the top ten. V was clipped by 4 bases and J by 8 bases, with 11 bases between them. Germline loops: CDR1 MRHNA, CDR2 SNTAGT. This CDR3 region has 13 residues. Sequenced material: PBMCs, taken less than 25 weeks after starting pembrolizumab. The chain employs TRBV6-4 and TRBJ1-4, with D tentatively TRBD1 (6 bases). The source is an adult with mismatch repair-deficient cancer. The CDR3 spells CASSAIRGEKLFF. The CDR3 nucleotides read TGTGCCAGCAGTGCCATTAGGGGGGAAAAACTGTTTTTT.